Shown below are 2 T cell receptor beta chains from a single sample sequenced in a study of blood T cell repertoires in COVID-19. Generated by immunoSEQ multiplex PCR, the TCRdb table keeps only in-frame clones and is missing some. The table lists approximately 140,000 clones, more than 80% of them singletons. The source material was peripheral blood. The receptor source for this set is a man younger than 35 with COVID-19, enrolled during active disease.

This chain links TRBV3-1 (or the pseudogene TRBV3-2) with TRBJ2-4; the match to TRBD1 covers 8 bases. J lost 14 bases, V lost 0 bases, and 12 bases had no gene match. Germline values: CDR1 LGHDT, CDR2 YNNKEL (reference sequence). The CDR3 is 15 amino acids. The CDR3 DNA sequence: TGTGCCAGCAGCCAAGACTCCACCCGGACAGGGACCGAGTACTTC. Residues: CASSQDSTRTGTEYF.

The chain links TRBV11-3 to TRBJ2-5; 8 bases are shared with TRBD2. The CDR3 extends over 15 amino acids. Germline V gene lookup returns CDR1 SGHNT and CDR2 YENEEA. V was pared by 6 bases and J by 6 bases, with 12 bases of the junction left unmatched. Here the CDR3 DNA reads TGTGCCAGCAGTCCGGGACTAGGAGTTCCGCAGACCCAGTACTTC. Its translation: CASSPGLGVPQTQYF.